This T cell receptor beta chain was observed in a study of blood T cell repertoires in COVID-19. Study details: Donors in the United States, Italy and Spain gave samples during acute or convalescent COVID-19.

CDR1 and CDR2 (germline): LNHDA, SQIVND (reference sequence). The CDR3 is made up of 14 amino acids. The ends were cut back, 3 bases at V and 5 bases at J, with 11 bases in the middle. This table comes from immunoSEQ multiplex PCR, and its TCRdb copy is limited to in-frame clones, with some not included. The sample consists of roughly 40,000 clones, about 88% of them appearing once. This clone showed up just a few times. The gene calls are TRBV19 and TRBJ1-5, with D perhaps matching TRBD1 (6 bases). Material for sequencing was peripheral blood. This receptor was taken from a human donor in a cohort sampled during active COVID-19. In DNA form, the CDR3 reads TGTGCCAGTAGTATTTGGGGGGGCGATCAGCCCCAGCATTTT. It yields the protein CASSIWGGDQPQHF.